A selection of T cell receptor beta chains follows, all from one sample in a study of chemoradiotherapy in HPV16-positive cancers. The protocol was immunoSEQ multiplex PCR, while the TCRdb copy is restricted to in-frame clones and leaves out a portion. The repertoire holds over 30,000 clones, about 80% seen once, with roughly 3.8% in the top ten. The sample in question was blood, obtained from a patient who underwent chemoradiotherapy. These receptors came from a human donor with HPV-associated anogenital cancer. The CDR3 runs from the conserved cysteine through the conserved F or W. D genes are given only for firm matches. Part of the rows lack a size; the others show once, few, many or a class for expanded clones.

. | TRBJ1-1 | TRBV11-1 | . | CASSKGSMNTEAFF | TGTGCCAGCAGCAAAGGGAGCATGAACACTGAAGCTTTCTTT
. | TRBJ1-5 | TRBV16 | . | CASSLDSNQPQHF | TGTGCCAGCAGCCTGGATAGCAATCAGCCCCAGCATTTT
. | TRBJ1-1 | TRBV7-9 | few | CASSFDTEAFF | TGTGCCAGCAGCTTCGACACTGAAGCTTTCTTT
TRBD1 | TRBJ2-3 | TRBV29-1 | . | CSVDTGTGLTDTQYF | TGCAGCGTTGATACCGGGACAGGGCTCACAGATACGCAGTATTTT
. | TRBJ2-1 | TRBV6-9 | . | CASSYGPNEQFF | TGTGCCAGCAGTTATGGGCCCAATGAGCAGTTCTTC
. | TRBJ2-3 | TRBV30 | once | CAWSSADTQYF | TGTGCCTGGTCTAGCGCCGATACGCAGTATTTT
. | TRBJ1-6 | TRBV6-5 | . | CASSYGGDNSPLHF | TGTGCCAGCAGTTACGGGGGGGATAATTCACCCCTCCACTTT
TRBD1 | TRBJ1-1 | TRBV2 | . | CASSATGFGAFF | TGTGCCAGCAGCGCGACAGGGTTCGGAGCTTTCTTT
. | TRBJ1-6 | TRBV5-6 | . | CASSPTEGSPLHF | TGTGCCAGCAGTCCGACAGAGGGTTCACCCCTCCACTTT
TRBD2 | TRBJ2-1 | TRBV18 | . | CASSPPLAGGLGNEQFF | TGTGCCAGCTCACCACCCCTAGCGGGGGGGCTAGGAAATGAGCAGTTCTTC
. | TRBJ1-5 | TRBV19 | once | CASSQGLGQPQHF | TGTGCCAGTAGTCAGGGCTTGGGGCAGCCCCAGCATTTT
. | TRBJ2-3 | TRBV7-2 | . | CASSSYSSTDTQYF | TGTGCCAGCAGCTCTTATTCTAGCACAGATACGCAGTATTTT
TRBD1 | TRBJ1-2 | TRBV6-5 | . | CASSPTGNYGYTF | TGTGCCAGCAGTCCGACAGGGAACTATGGCTACACCTTC
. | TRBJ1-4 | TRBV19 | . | CATILAEKLFF | TGTGCCACAATATTGGCCGAAAAACTGTTTTTT
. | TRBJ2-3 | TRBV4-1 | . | CASSQVFPDTQYF | TGCGCCAGCAGCCAAGTTTTCCCGGATACGCAGTATTTT
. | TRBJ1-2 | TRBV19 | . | CASSMSSGPSVGYTF | TGTGCCAGTAGTATGAGCTCAGGACCCTCTGTTGGCTACACCTTC
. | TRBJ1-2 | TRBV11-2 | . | CASSATARERHGYTF | TGTGCCAGCAGCGCTACCGCCCGTGAGCGTCATGGCTACACCTTC
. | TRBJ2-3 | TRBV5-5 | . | CASSFLLPGADTQYF | TGTGCCAGCAGCTTTCTTTTACCGGGCGCAGATACGCAGTATTTT
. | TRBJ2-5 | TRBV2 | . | CASSNSGQETQYF | TGTGCCAGCAGTAATAGCGGCCAAGAGACCCAGTACTTC
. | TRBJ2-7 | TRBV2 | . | CASSERQAIQYF | TGTGCCAGCAGTGAACGCCAAGCGATACAGTACTTC
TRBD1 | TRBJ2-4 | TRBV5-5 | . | CASSPLLRDRIISKNIQYF | TGTGCCAGCAGCCCACTCCTCCGGGACAGGATAATATCCAAAAACATTCAGTACTTC
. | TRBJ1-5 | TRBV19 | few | CASSTSEVQPQHF | TGTGCCAGTAGTACCTCCGAGGTTCAGCCCCAGCATTTT
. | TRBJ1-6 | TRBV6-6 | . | CASRWVVGESPLHF | TGTGCCAGCAGGTGGGTGGTCGGGGAATCACCCCTCCACTTT
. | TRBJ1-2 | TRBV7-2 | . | CASSSSGPQGYDYTF | TGTGCCAGCAGCTCCTCCGGGCCCCAAGGGTATGACTACACCTTC
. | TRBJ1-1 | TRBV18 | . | CASSPANTEAFF | TGTGCCAGCTCACCAGCGAACACTGAAGCTTTCTTT
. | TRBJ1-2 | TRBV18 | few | CASSPQGRNGYTF | TGTGCCAGCTCACCACAGGGGCGCAATGGCTACACCTTC
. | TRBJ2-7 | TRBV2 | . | CASTRMGQASEQYF | TGTGCCAGCACCCGAATGGGGCAGGCATCAGAGCAGTACTTC
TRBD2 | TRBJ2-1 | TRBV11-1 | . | CASSLTSGGADEQFF | TGTGCCAGCAGCTTAACTAGCGGGGGGGCCGATGAGCAGTTCTTC
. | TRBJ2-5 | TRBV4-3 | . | CASSQDLMDTPKETQYF | TGCGCCAGCAGCCAAGATCTTATGGACACTCCAAAAGAGACCCAGTACTTC
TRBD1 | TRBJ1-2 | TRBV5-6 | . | CASSLGQGPAYTF | TGTGCCAGCAGCTTGGGACAGGGGCCCGCCTACACCTTC
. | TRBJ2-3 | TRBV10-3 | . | CAISEHGDKSTDTQYF | TGTGCCATCAGTGAGCACGGGGATAAGAGCACAGATACGCAGTATTTT
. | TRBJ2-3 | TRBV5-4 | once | CASRFGSTDTQYF | TGTGCCAGCAGGTTTGGCAGCACAGATACGCAGTATTTT
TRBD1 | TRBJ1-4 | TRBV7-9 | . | CASSEYRDSDEKLFF | TGTGCCAGCAGCGAATACCGGGACAGTGACGAAAAACTGTTTTTT
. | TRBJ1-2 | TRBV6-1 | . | CASQEGNSFGYTF | TGTGCCAGCCAGGAGGGGAACTCCTTTGGCTACACCTTC
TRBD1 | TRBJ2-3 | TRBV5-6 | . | CASSPGTGSTDTQYF | TGTGCCAGCAGCCCCGGGACAGGGAGTACAGATACGCAGTATTTT
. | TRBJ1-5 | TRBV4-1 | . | CASSQGMDLRNQPQHF | TGCGCCAGCAGCCAAGGGATGGACCTACGCAATCAGCCCCAGCATTTT
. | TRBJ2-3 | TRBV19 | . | CASRPTAGPDTQYF | TGTGCCAGTAGACCGACAGCCGGACCAGATACGCAGTATTTT
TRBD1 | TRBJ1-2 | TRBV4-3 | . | CASSQDRIRGANYGYTF | TGCGCCAGCAGCCAAGATCGGATCAGGGGGGCTAACTATGGCTACACCTTC
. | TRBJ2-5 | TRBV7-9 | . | CASGQMPKETQYF | TGTGCCAGCGGACAGATGCCTAAGGAGACCCAGTACTTC
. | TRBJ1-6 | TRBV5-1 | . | CASSFSAGEGNSPLHF | TGCGCCAGCAGCTTCAGTGCAGGGGAAGGTAATTCACCCCTCCACTTT
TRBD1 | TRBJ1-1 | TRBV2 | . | CASIFQGARTEAFF | TGTGCCAGCATTTTTCAGGGGGCGCGAACTGAAGCTTTCTTT
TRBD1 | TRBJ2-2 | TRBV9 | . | CASSATQGAGGELFF | TGTGCCAGCAGCGCCACACAGGGGGCGGGCGGGGAGCTGTTTTTT
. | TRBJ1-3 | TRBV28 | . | CASRWGTGNTIYF | TGTGCCAGCAGATGGGGGACCGGTAACACCATATATTTT
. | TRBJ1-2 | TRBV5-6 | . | CASSFVSATASRGYGYTF | TGTGCCAGCAGCTTCGTTTCCGCGACAGCCTCTCGGGGGTATGGCTACACCTTC
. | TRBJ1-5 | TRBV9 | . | CASSWGAGRQPQHF | TGTGCCAGCAGCTGGGGGGCAGGCCGGCAGCCCCAGCATTTT
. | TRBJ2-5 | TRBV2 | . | CASSKSLLGRETQYF | TGTGCCAGCAGCAAATCCCTTTTGGGGCGGGAGACCCAGTACTTC
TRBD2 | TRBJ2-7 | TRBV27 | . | CASRGLAGGLGLDYEQYF | TGTGCCAGCAGAGGACTAGCGGGTGGATTAGGACTGGACTACGAGCAGTACTTC
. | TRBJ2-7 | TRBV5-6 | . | CASSLAGSTDYEQYF | TGTGCCAGCAGCTTGGCCGGAAGCACCGACTACGAGCAGTACTTC
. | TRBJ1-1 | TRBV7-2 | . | CASSFGGGPMNTEAFF | TGTGCCAGCAGCTTTGGCGGTGGTCCAATGAACACTGAAGCTTTCTTT
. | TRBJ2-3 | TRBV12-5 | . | CASGSGMADTQYF | TGTGCTAGTGGTTCGGGGATGGCAGATACGCAGTATTTT
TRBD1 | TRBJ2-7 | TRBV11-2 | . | CASSGQGAYEQYF | TGTGCCAGCAGCGGGCAGGGGGCTTACGAGCAGTACTTC
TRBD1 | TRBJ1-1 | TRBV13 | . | CASSASRGQTVNTEAFF | TGTGCCAGCAGCGCCTCACGGGGACAGACAGTGAACACTGAAGCTTTCTTT
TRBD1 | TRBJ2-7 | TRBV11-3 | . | CASSPTQGSREQYF | TGTGCCAGCAGCCCCACACAGGGGTCGCGAGAGCAGTACTTC
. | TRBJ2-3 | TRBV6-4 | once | CASSEGTQADTQYF | TGTGCCAGCAGTGAGGGCACTCAGGCAGATACGCAGTATTTT
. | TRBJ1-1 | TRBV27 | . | CASKDLNTEAFF | TGTGCCAGCAAGGATCTGAACACTGAAGCTTTCTTT